This entry lists 21 T cell receptor beta chains sequenced from one sample in a study of cytomegalovirus exposure and HLA in healthy donors. With 60 Vbeta and 13 Jbeta primers, the PCR was carried out. Measured with immunoSEQ multiplex PCR; TCRdb has only the in-frame clones, and not every one. The sample gives around 99,000 clones, 81% of which show up once; around 2.1% is in the top ten. Sequenced sample: PBMCs. All receptors derive from a young man in good health and CMV-seronegative.

The chain carries TRBV6-5 and TRBJ2-1; 10 bases map to TRBD1. The junction had 5 bases not matched to a gene; V was cut back by 6 bases and J by 3 bases. The CDR3 spans 15 residues. Germline V lookup: CDR1 MNHEY, CDR2 SVGAGI. In DNA, the CDR3 is TGTGCCAGCAGCCCGACAGGGGGCTTCTACAATGAGCAGTTCTTC. This encodes CASSPTGGFYNEQFF.

V usage is TRBV2 and J usage is TRBJ2-7; the match to TRBD2 covers 7 bases. The CDR3 loop spans 15 amino acids. The germline CDR1 and CDR2 sequences are SNHLY and FYNNEI. V shed 5 bases and J 7 bases; nucleotides not matched to a gene: 14. In DNA, the CDR3 is TGTGCCAGCAGTCCCCCCCGGGGGGAACCGAGGGAGCAGTACTTC. This translates into CASSPPRGEPREQYF.

The genes are TRBV5-1 and TRBJ1-2; D not resolved. The germline V gene encodes CDR1 SGHRS and CDR2 YFSETQ. Trimming shortened V by 4 bases and J by 3 bases, and 16 bases separated the two germline ends. This CDR3 is 15 amino acids long. The CDR3, as DNA: TGCGCCAGCAGCAGCTTGGCCAGGAATGACTATGGCTACACCTTC. It specifies CASSSLARNDYGYTF.

V and J are TRBV6-9 and TRBJ1-4; 8 nucleotides align to TRBD1. This CDR3 region has 14 residues. The germline V gene encodes CDR1 MNHGY and CDR2 SVAAGI. The J segment lost 6 bases and the V segment lost 7 bases, leaving 7 bases of the junction unmatched. DNA for the CDR3: TGTGCCAGCACCTCAGGGGGCGAGGATGAAAAACTGTTTTTT. Translation gives CASTSGGEDEKLFF.

V usage is TRBV30 and J usage is TRBJ1-6; TRBD1 matches at 8 bases. Germline assignment: CDR1 GTSNPN and CDR2 SVGIG (reference sequence). V was clipped by 5 bases and J by 11 bases; unmatched bases: 8. The CDR3 runs 13 residues. CDR3 residues: CAWSLDRATPLHF. CDR3 coding DNA: TGTGCCTGGTCTCTGGACAGGGCGACACCCCTCCACTTT.

The table lists this clone with a few counts. The chain has TRBV7-9 and TRBJ1-1, with D unresolved. V was clipped by 5 bases and J by 8 bases, with 3 bases between them. This CDR3 has 9 amino acids. Looked up from germline, CDR1 is SEHNR and CDR2 is FQNEAQ (reference sequence). CDR3 loop: CASSAEAFF. CDR3 DNA: TGTGCCAGCAGCGCGGAAGCTTTCTTT. Complete variable domain (other parts from reference TRBV7-9 and TRBJ1-1): DTGVSQNPRHKITKRGQNVTFRCDPISEHNRLYWYRQTLGQGPEFLTYFQNEAQLEKSRLLSDRFSAERPKGSFSTLEIQRTEQGDSAMYLCASSAEAFFGQGTRLTVV.

This rearrangement joins TRBV5-8 to TRBJ1-4; maybe TRBD1 (5 bases). V was trimmed by 2 bases and J by 8 bases, leaving 7 bases between them. In germline, CDR1 is SGHTS, CDR2 YDEGEE. This CDR3 has 12 residues. CDR3 amino acids: CASSFTGEKLFF. The CDR3 DNA reads TGTGCCAGCAGCTTTACAGGCGAAAAACTGTTTTTT.

CDR3 coding DNA: TGCGCCAGCAGCTTGGCCCTCGAGACCCAGTACTTC. It is translated as CASSLALETQYF. The chain couples TRBV5-1 to TRBJ2-5; D is unresolved. This CDR3 contains 12 residues. Germline V CDR1 and CDR2: SGHRS, YFSETQ. V gave up 0 bases and J gave up 5 bases, with 5 bases separating them.

This clone has a single count. The J gene is TRBJ1-4, the V gene TRBV14, with no clear D. Trimming took 1 base from V and 5 from J, leaving 11 bases between them. The CDR3 has 15 residues. Looked up from germline, CDR1 is SGHDN and CDR2 is FVKESK. The CDR3 spells CASSQGAGQNEKLFF. CDR3 nucleotide sequence: TGTGCCAGCAGCCAAGGGGCAGGTCAGAATGAAAAACTGTTTTTT.

The chain recombines TRBV27 with TRBJ1-2; no firm D call. Trimming removed 8 bases from V and 8 bases from J, with 18 bases in between. CDR1 is MNHEY and CDR2 is SMNVEV in the germline V gene (reference sequence). The CDR3 sequence is 13 residues long. The CDR3 sequence is CASRTGGVGGYTF. The CDR3 DNA is TGTGCCAGCCGGACTGGCGGGGTGGGAGGCTACACCTTC.

This clone was found many times. The chain employs TRBV4-2 and TRBJ2-5, with 7 positions matching TRBD2. The CDR3 has 15 amino acids. The junction had 12 bases not matched to a gene; V was cut back by 6 bases and J by 5 bases. Germline loops: CDR1 LGHNA, CDR2 YNFKEQ. The DNA of the CDR3 is TGTGCCAGCAGAGCTTCGGCGGGAGACTTTGAGACCCAGTACTTC. Its translation is CASRASAGDFETQYF.

This clone was observed at least ten times. The V call is TRBV25-1, the J call TRBJ1-1; D gene ambiguous. The CDR3 is 11 amino acids. The V and J ends lost 7 bases and 6 bases respectively, with 9 bases between them. The germline V gene has CDR1 MGHDK and CDR2 SYGVNS. The CDR3 region has the DNA TGTGCCAGCAAGGAGGACGCTGAAGCTTTCTTT. It yields the protein CASKEDAEAFF.

The V and J genes are TRBV9 and TRBJ2-1; D is possibly TRBD2 (6 bases). V lost 2 bases and J 6 bases, leaving 6 bases between the germline ends. Germline loops: CDR1 SGDLS, CDR2 YYNGEE. This CDR3 contains 12 residues. Here the CDR3 reads CASSVGLNEQFF. In nucleotides, the CDR3 is TGTGCCAGCAGCGTGGGACTCAATGAGCAGTTCTTC.

This chain uses TRBV19 with TRBJ2-1; D possibly corresponds to TRBD1 (5 bases). The CDR3 length is 12 residues. The V and J ends lost 9 bases and 6 bases respectively, with 12 bases between them. CDR1 is LNHDA, CDR2 SQIVND, per germline (reference sequence). CDR3 sequence (DNA): TGTGCCAGAAGACAGTTGACCAATGAGCAGTTCTTC. It specifies CARRQLTNEQFF.

The chain links TRBV7-2 to TRBJ2-7; 9 nucleotides align to TRBD1. The length of the CDR3 is 14 residues. The V gene end was trimmed by 6 bases and the J gene end by 5 bases; junction bases not matched to a gene: 8. The germline CDR1 and CDR2 sequences are SGHTA and FQGNSA. The CDR3 nucleotides read TGTGCCAGCAGGGACCGGGACAGGGCCCACGAGCAGTACTTC. Translating it yields CASRDRDRAHEQYF.

V gene TRBV9 combines with J gene TRBJ1-1; no firm D call. Trimming took off 3 bases at V and 3 bases at J, with 9 bases between the two ends. Germline V lookup: CDR1 SGDLS, CDR2 YYNGEE. The CDR3 runs 13 residues. CDR3 DNA: TGTGCCAGCAGCGCAAGAACGGACACTGAAGCTTTCTTT. This translates into CASSARTDTEAFF. The full variable domain, completed using reference TRBV9 and TRBJ1-1, is DSGVTQTPKHLITATGQRVTLRCSPRSGDLSVYWYQQSLDQGLQFLIQYYNGEERAKGNILERFSAQQFPDLHSELNLSSLELGDSALYFCASSARTDTEAFFGQGTRLTVV.

The chain links TRBV11-3 to TRBJ2-2; possibly TRBD1 for D (6 bases). The germline V and J ends were trimmed by 0 bases and 9 bases, with 11 bases remaining between them. This CDR3 contains 14 residues. Germline assignment: CDR1 SGHNT and CDR2 YENEEA. The CDR3 DNA reads TGTGCCAGCAGCTTAGACAGGGGCCACAGGGAGCTGTTTTTT. Residues: CASSLDRGHRELFF.

This clone appeared once. The V and J genes are TRBV18 and TRBJ2-1; 11 bases line up with TRBD2. The V segment lost 2 bases and the J segment 5 bases; nucleotides outside the gene matches: 2. Germline V gene sequence: CDR1 KGHSH, CDR2 LQKENI. This CDR3 is built from 15 residues. The CDR3 nucleotides read TGTGCCAGCTCACCAACTAGCGGGGGCCACAATGAGCAGTTCTTC. Translation: CASSPTSGGHNEQFF.

The genes are TRBV18 and TRBJ2-3; TRBD2 matches at 7 bases. The CDR3 has 15 residues. Germline V lookup: CDR1 KGHSH, CDR2 LQKENI. V lost 5 bases and J lost 1; bases outside the gene matches: 6. The CDR3 bases are TGTGCCAGCTCAACACTAGCGCCCGGCACAGATACGCAGTATTTT. Its protein is CASSTLAPGTDTQYF.

The rearrangement links TRBV11-2 to TRBJ1-2, with D unclear. Trimming took off 4 bases at V and 2 bases at J, with 8 bases between the two ends. Germline loops: CDR1 SGHAT, CDR2 FQNNGV. CDR3 length: 13 amino acids. In DNA form, the CDR3 reads TGTGCCAGCAGCTCTTGGCAGAACTATGGCTACACCTTC. Protein: CASSSWQNYGYTF.

The chain is built from TRBV19 and TRBJ2-7; D may be TRBD1 (6 bases). The CDR3 is 13 residues long. V lost 3 bases to trimming and J lost 3 bases, with 9 bases between them. Germline CDR1 and CDR2: LNHDA and SQIVND (reference sequence). Written as DNA, the CDR3 is TGTGCCAGTAGTATTGGGGGCCTCTACGAGCAGTACTTC. It translates to CASSIGGLYEQYF.